The rows below give T cell receptor beta chains drawn from one sample of a study of persistence of HIV-infected CD4 T cells. These receptors' targets are unknown. This table comes from immunoSEQ multiplex PCR, and its TCRdb copy is limited to in-frame clones, with some not included. This table holds about 35,000 clones, about 84% found once. The sequenced sample was cultured CD4+ T cells from PBMCs, obtained from a patient who received antiretroviral therapy. The receptors derive from an adult with HIV. The donor label of this sample is uncertain. Both conserved end residues are part of each CDR3. The D gene is left open where the match is weak.

d_gene	v_gene	len	j_gene	CDR3aa
TRBD1	TRBV5-1	16	TRBJ1-1	CASSLEWTGGRTEAFF
NA	TRBV5-5	14	TRBJ1-2	CASSLAGFVNGYTF
TRBD1	TRBV29-1	14	TRBJ2-7	CSVESGTGAYEQYF
NA	TRBV7-3	14	TRBJ1-1	CASSLRGKGTEAFF
NA	TRBV19	13	TRBJ2-7	CASSVLGSYEQYF
NA	TRBV28	17	TRBJ2-2	CASSFLQDLGNTGELFF
TRBD2	TRBV10-3	14	TRBJ2-7	CATVRSGGWYEQYF
NA	TRBV12-3/TRBV12-4	13	TRBJ1-2	CASTGGRHYGYTF
NA	TRBV28	14	TRBJ1-2	CASGTDDLGYGYTF
TRBD1	TRBV9	15	TRBJ2-7	CASSPTGQGVYEQYF
TRBD1	TRBV28	16	TRBJ1-2	CASSRTGDVSGYGYTF
TRBD1	TRBV7-2	14	TRBJ1-1	CASSGNRGVTEAFF
NA	TRBV6-5	14	TRBJ2-4	CASSYSGAKNIQYF
TRBD1	TRBV4-2	15	TRBJ1-2	CASSQVGTVNYGYTF
TRBD1	TRBV5-6	14	TRBJ1-2	CASSPSWGQGGYTF
TRBD1	TRBV24-1	17	TRBJ1-1	CATSEGTGIGLNTEAFF
TRBD1	TRBV10-3	15	TRBJ1-5	CAISRGDRDVQPQHF
NA	TRBV5-1	15	TRBJ2-2	CASSLAGVNTGELFF
NA	TRBV5-5	16	TRBJ2-3	CASSFQGSISTDTQYF
NA	TRBV3-1/TRBV3-2	13	TRBJ1-2	CASSPLRAGGYTF
NA	TRBV5-4	16	TRBJ2-3	CASSLLRGPPRDTQYF
NA	TRBV5-1	15	TRBJ2-5	CASSLASAIQETQYF
TRBD2	TRBV19	12	TRBJ2-3	CASSPSGGTQYF
NA	TRBV19	15	TRBJ2-2	CASSIGRLNTGELFF
TRBD1	TRBV7-9	15	TRBJ1-2	CASSFGQGVAYGYTF
TRBD1	TRBV7-2	16	TRBJ1-2	CASSLTSGTVNYGYTF
NA	TRBV15	15	TRBJ1-3	CATSRDKGAGNTIYF
NA	TRBV7-3	13	TRBJ2-7	CASSLRGGDEQYF